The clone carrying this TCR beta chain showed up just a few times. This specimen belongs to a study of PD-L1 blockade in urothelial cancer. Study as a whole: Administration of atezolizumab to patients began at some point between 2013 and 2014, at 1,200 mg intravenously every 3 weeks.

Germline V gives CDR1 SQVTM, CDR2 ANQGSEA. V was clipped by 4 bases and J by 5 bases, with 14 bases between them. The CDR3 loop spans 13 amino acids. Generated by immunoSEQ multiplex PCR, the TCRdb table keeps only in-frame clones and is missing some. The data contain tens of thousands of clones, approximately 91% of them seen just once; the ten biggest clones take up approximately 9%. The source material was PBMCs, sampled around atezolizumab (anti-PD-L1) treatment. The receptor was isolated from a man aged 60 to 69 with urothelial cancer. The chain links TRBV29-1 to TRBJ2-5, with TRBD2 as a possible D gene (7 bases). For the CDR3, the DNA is TGCAGCGTTGTAGGGGGGGCATGGGAGACCCAGTACTTC. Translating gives CSVVGGAWETQYF.